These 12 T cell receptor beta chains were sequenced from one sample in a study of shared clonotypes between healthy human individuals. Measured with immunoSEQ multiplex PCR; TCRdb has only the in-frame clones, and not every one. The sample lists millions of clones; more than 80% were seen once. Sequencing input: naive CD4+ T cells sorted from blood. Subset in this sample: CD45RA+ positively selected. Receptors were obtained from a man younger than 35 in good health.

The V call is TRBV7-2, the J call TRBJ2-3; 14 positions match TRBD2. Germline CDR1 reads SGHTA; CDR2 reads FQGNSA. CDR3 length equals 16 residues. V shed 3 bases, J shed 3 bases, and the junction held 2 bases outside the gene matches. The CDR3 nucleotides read TGTGCCAGCAGCTTCGGACTAGCGGGAGGAACAGATACGCAGTATTTT. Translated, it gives CASSFGLAGGTDTQYF.

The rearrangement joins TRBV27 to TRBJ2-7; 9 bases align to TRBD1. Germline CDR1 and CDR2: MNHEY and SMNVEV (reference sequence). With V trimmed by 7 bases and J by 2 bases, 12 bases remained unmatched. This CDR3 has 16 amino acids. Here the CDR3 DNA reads TGTGCCAGCAAGCAACTCGGGACAGGGAAGACCTACGAGCAGTACTTC. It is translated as CASKQLGTGKTYEQYF.

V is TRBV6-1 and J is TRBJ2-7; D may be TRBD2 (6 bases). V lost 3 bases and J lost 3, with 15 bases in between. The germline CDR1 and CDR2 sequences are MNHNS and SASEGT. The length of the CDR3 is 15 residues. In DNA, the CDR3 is TGTGCCAGCAGTGAGACTGTCCCGGGACTCTACGAGCAGTACTTC. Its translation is CASSETVPGLYEQYF.

The CDR3 DNA reads as TGTGCCAGCAGCCCCCGGGGTAGGACACAAGCTTTCTTT. The encoded protein is CASSPRGRTQAFF. The chain combines TRBV7-9 with TRBJ1-1, with a weak D call TRBD1 (5 bases). There are 13 residues in the CDR3. Germline V gives CDR1 SEHNR, CDR2 FQNEAQ (reference sequence). V was cut by 5 bases and J by 9 bases, with 16 bases left in between.

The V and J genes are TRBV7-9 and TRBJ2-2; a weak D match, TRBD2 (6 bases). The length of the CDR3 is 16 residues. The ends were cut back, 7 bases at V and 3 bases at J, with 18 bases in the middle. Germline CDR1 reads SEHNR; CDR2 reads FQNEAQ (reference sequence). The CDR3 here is CASTLGAGIDTGELFF. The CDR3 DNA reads TGTGCCAGCACACTAGGGGCGGGAATAGACACCGGGGAGCTGTTTTTT.

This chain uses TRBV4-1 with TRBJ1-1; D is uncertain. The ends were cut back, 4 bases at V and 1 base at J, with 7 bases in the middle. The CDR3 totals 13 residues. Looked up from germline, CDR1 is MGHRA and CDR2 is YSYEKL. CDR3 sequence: CASSRAPNTEAFF. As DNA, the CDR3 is TGCGCCAGCAGCCGCGCCCCGAACACTGAAGCTTTCTTT.

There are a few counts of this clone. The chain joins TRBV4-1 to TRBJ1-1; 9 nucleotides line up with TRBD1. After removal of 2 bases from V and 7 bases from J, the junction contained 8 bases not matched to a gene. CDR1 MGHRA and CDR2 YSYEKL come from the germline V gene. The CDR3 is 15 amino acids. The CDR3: CASSQLRTGDGEAFF. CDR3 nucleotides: TGCGCCAGCAGCCAACTCCGGACAGGGGATGGTGAAGCTTTCTTT.

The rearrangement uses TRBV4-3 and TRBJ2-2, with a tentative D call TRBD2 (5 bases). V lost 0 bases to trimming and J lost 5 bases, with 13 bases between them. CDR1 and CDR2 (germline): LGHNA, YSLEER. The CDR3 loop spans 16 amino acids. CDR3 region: CASSQDPLARTGELFF. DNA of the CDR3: TGCGCCAGCAGCCAAGATCCTCTAGCTCGGACCGGGGAGCTGTTTTTT.

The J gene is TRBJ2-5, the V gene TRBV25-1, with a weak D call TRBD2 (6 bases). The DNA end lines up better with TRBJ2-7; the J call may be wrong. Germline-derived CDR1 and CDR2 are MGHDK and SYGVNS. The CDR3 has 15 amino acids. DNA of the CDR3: TGTGCCAGCAGTGATAACCTCAAGACTAGCTACGAGCAGTACTTC. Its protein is CASSDNLKTSYEQYF.

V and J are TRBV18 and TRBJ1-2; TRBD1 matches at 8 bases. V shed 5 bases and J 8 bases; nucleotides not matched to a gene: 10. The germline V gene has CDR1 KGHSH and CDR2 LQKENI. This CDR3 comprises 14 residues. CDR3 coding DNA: TGTGCCAGCTCAACGGGACAGGATTTAAGGGGCTACACCTTC. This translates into CASSTGQDLRGYTF.

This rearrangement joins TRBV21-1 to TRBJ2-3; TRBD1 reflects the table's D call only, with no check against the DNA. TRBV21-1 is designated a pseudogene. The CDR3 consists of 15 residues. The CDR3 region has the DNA TGTGCCAGCAGATCAGGGGTCTTTTCCACAGATACGCAGTATTTT. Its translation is CASRSGVFSTDTQYF.

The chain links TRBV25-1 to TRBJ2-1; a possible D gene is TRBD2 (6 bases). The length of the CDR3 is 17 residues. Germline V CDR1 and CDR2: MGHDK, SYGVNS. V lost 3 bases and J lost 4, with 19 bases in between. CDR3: CASSDSSKSGGYNEQFF. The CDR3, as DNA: TGTGCCAGCAGTGATTCTAGCAAGTCCGGGGGATACAATGAGCAGTTCTTC.